This is a list of T cell receptor beta chains from one sample in a study of cytomegalovirus exposure and HLA in healthy donors. The method was immunoSEQ multiplex PCR; TCRdb's version includes in-frame clones alone and lacks a portion of them. The sample is made up of tens of thousands of clones, and the top ten hold 3% to 4% of it. Material: PBMCs. Receptors originate from a man aged 18 to 30 in good health and CMV-seropositive. CDR3s include the opening cysteine and the closing phenylalanine or tryptophan. Fields, in order: V gene, J gene, D gene, CDR3 protein, CDR3 DNA. A D gene is named only where the DNA matches it firmly.

V: TRBV2
J: TRBJ2-7
D: .
CDR3: CASSERLHYSYEQYF
DNA: TGTGCCAGCAGTGAAAGACTACATTACTCCTACGAGCAGTACTTC

V: TRBV6-1
J: TRBJ2-2
D: .
CDR3: CAGAGVTGELFF
DNA: TGTGCCGGGGCAGGGGTCACCGGGGAGCTGTTTTTT

V: TRBV6-1
J: TRBJ1-5
D: TRBD1
CDR3: CASSGDSRDQPQHF
DNA: TGTGCCAGCAGCGGGGACAGTCGCGATCAGCCCCAGCATTTT

V: TRBV7-2
J: TRBJ2-1
D: TRBD1
CDR3: CASSIAGGTEQFF
DNA: TGTGCCAGCAGCATTGCAGGGGGCACTGAGCAGTTCTTC

V: TRBV19
J: TRBJ2-7
D: TRBD1
CDR3: CASSITGTGKTYEQYF
DNA: TGTGCCAGTAGTATTACCGGGACAGGAAAGACCTACGAGCAGTACTTC

V: TRBV7-2
J: TRBJ2-7
D: .
CDR3: CASSSGISTYEQYF
DNA: TGTGCCAGCAGCTCCGGGATCTCCACCTACGAGCAGTACTTC

V: TRBV4-1
J: TRBJ2-6
D: .
CDR3: CASSPFRGNSGANVLTF
DNA: TGCGCCAGCAGCCCTTTCAGAGGGAACTCTGGGGCCAACGTCCTGACTTTC

V: TRBV9
J: TRBJ1-4
D: TRBD1
CDR3: CASSAWDRGTEKLFF
DNA: TGTGCCAGCAGCGCCTGGGACAGGGGGACGGAAAAACTGTTTTTT

V: TRBV2
J: TRBJ2-7
D: .
CDR3: CASNVRPASGEQYF
DNA: TGTGCCAGCAATGTACGTCCGGCTAGTGGCGAGCAGTACTTC

V: TRBV28
J: TRBJ2-1
D: TRBD1
CDR3: CASSQGQGEFF
DNA: TGTGCCAGCAGCCAAGGACAGGGCGAGTTCTTC

V: TRBV9
J: TRBJ1-2
D: TRBD1
CDR3: CASSVVQGEHGYTF
DNA: TGTGCCAGCAGCGTAGTCCAGGGGGAGCATGGCTACACCTTC

V: TRBV10-3
J: TRBJ1-1
D: .
CDR3: CAITNPGVNTEAFF
DNA: TGTGCCATCACCAACCCAGGGGTGAACACTGAAGCTTTCTTT

V: TRBV5-1
J: TRBJ2-7
D: .
CDR3: CASSFSSAPTGGEQYF
DNA: TGCGCCAGCAGCTTCTCTTCGGCGCCGACCGGGGGCGAGCAGTACTTC

V: TRBV5-4
J: TRBJ2-2
D: TRBD1
CDR3: CASSWDRFNTGELFF
DNA: TGTGCCAGCAGCTGGGACAGATTCAACACCGGGGAGCTGTTTTTT

V: TRBV6-1
J: TRBJ2-7
D: .
CDR3: CASRQGVGYEQYF
DNA: TGTGCCAGCAGACAGGGCGTTGGCTACGAGCAGTACTTC

V: TRBV5-6
J: TRBJ1-6
D: TRBD1
CDR3: CASSFGQGRSPLHF
DNA: TGTGCCAGCAGCTTCGGACAGGGGAGATCACCCCTCCACTTT

V: TRBV20-1
J: TRBJ2-3
D: .
CDR3: CSAREGDTQYF
DNA: TGCAGTGCACGAGAGGGTGATACGCAGTATTTT

V: TRBV6-5
J: TRBJ1-1
D: TRBD1
CDR3: CASSYSSTGGWTEAFF
DNA: TGTGCCAGCAGTTACTCGAGTACAGGGGGCTGGACTGAAGCTTTCTTT

V: TRBV2
J: TRBJ2-4
D: .
CDR3: CASSYDSLWYF
DNA: TGTGCCAGCAGTTACGACAGCCTCTGGTACTTC

V: TRBV9
J: TRBJ2-7
D: .
CDR3: CASSPQRGPPAYEQYF
DNA: TGTGCCAGCAGCCCCCAAAGAGGGCCCCCTGCCTACGAGCAGTACTTC

V: TRBV27
J: TRBJ2-2
D: .
CDR3: CASSLRTESAGELFF
DNA: TGTGCCAGCAGTTTAAGGACAGAGAGCGCCGGGGAGCTGTTTTTT

V: TRBV5-4
J: TRBJ1-1
D: .
CDR3: CASSTRQDLNTEAFF
DNA: TGTGCCAGCAGCACACGACAGGACCTGAACACTGAAGCTTTCTTT

V: TRBV28
J: TRBJ1-2
D: TRBD1
CDR3: CASSSGDRLNGYTF
DNA: TGTGCCAGCAGTTCGGGGGACAGATTGAACGGCTACACCTTC

V: TRBV5-6
J: TRBJ2-3
D: .
CDR3: CASSPLAFDSTDTQYF
DNA: TGTGCCAGCAGCCCGCTAGCGTTCGACAGCACAGATACGCAGTATTTT

V: TRBV2
J: TRBJ1-1
D: .
CDR3: CASSVSGVGTEAFF
DNA: TGTGCCAGCAGTGTTTCAGGGGTGGGCACTGAAGCTTTCTTT

V: TRBV30
J: TRBJ1-3
D: .
CDR3: CAWSVFGGSPWGNTIYF
DNA: TGTGCCTGGAGTGTATTCGGGGGGAGCCCCTGGGGAAACACCATATATTTT

V: TRBV4-2
J: TRBJ2-1
D: TRBD2
CDR3: CASSRRWEREEYNEQFF
DNA: TGTGCCAGCAGCCGCCGGTGGGAGCGGGAGGAGTACAATGAGCAGTTCTTC

V: TRBV9
J: TRBJ2-3
D: .
CDR3: CASSVDGGASTDTQYF
DNA: TGTGCCAGCAGCGTAGATGGCGGGGCTAGCACAGATACGCAGTATTTT

V: TRBV18
J: TRBJ2-7
D: .
CDR3: CADPTGTFSYEQYF
DNA: TGTGCCGACCCTACCGGGACATTCTCCTACGAGCAGTACTTC

V: TRBV6-8
J: TRBJ2-7
D: TRBD2
CDR3: CAARVAGPHEQYF
DNA: TGTGCCGCTCGGGTAGCGGGACCCCACGAGCAGTACTTC

V: TRBV28
J: TRBJ1-5
D: TRBD1
CDR3: CASSLGQGLVQPQHF
DNA: TGTGCCAGCAGTTTAGGACAGGGTCTGGTTCAGCCCCAGCATTTT